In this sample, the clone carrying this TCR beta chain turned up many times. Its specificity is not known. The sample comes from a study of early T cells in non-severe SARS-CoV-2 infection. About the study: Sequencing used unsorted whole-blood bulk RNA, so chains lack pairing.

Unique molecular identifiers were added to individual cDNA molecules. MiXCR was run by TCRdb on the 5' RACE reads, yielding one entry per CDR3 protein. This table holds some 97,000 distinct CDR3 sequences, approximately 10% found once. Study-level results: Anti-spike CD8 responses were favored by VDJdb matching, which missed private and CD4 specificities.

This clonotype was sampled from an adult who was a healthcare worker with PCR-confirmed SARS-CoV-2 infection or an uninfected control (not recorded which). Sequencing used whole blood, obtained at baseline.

The chain's CDR3 is CASSLSGTGQGGLAKNIQYF. Written as DNA, the CDR3 is TGTGCCAGCAGCCTGTCCGGGACAGGCCAGGGGGGTCTAGCCAAAAACATTCAGTACTTC. The chain has TRBV11-2 and TRBJ2-4, with 8 bases that match TRBD1. Germline V lookup: CDR1 SGHAT, CDR2 FQNNGV. Trimming cost V 5 bases and J 0 bases; bases outside gene matches: 18. CDR3 size: 20 residues.